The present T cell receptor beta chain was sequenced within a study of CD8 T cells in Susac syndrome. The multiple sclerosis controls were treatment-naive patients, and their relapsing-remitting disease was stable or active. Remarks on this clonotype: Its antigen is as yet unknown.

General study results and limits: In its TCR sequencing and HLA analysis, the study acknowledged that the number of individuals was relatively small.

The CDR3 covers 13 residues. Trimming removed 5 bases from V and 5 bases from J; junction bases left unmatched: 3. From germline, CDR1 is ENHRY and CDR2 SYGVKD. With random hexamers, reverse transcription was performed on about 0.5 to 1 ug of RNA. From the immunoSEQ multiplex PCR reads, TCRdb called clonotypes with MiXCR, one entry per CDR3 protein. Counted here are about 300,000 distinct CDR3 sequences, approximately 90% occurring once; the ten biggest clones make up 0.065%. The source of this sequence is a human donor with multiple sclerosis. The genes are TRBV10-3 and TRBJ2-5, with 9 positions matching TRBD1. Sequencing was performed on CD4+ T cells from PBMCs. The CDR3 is CAISTGTGETQYF. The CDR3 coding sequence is TGTGCCATCAGTACCGGGACAGGGGAGACCCAGTACTTC.